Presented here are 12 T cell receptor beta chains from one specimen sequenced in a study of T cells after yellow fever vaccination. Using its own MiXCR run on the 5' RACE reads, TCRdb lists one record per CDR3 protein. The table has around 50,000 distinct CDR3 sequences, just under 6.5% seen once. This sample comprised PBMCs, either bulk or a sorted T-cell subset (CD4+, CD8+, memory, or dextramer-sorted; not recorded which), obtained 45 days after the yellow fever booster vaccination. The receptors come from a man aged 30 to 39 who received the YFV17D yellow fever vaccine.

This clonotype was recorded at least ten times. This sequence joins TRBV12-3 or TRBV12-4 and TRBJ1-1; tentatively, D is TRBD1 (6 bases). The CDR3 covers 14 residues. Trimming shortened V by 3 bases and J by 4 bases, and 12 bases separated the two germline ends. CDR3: CASSFGGGPTEAFF. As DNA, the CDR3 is TGTGCCAGCAGTTTTGGGGGGGGGCCCACTGAAGCTTTCTTT.

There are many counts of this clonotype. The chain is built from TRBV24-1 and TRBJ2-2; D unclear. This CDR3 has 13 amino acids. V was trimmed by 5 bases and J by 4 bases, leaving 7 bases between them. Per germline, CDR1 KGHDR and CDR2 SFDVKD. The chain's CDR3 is CATSGDATGELFF. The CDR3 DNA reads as TGTGCCACCAGTGGTGATGCCACCGGGGAGCTGTTTTTT.

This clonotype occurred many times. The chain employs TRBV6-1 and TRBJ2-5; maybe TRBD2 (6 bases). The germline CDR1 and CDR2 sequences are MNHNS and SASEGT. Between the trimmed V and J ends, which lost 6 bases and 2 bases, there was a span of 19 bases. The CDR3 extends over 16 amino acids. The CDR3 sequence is CASSSSAGRIQETQYF. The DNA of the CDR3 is TGTGCCAGCAGCTCTTCGGCGGGACGGATACAAGAGACCCAGTACTTC.

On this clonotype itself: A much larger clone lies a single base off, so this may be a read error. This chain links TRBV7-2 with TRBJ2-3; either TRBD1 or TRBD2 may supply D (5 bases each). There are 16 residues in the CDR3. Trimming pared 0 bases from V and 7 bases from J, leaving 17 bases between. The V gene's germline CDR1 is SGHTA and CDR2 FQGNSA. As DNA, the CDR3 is TGTGCCAGCAGCTTAGCTGGGACCTCGACTGGATATACGCAGTATTTT. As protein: CASSLAGTSTGYTQYF.

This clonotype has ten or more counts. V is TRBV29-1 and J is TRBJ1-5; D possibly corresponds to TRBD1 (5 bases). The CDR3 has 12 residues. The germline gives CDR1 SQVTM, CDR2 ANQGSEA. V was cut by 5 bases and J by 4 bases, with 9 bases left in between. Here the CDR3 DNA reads TGCAGCGTTAGTGGGGGAAATCAGCCCCAGCATTTT. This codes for CSVSGGNQPQHF.

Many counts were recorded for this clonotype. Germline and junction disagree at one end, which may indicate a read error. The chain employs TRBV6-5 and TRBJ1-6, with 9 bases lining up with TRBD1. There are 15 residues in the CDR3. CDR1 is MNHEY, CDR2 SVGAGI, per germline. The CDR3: CASSFGDRESSPLAF. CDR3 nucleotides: TGTGCCAGCAGTTTCGGGGACAGGGAGTCCTCACCCCTCGCCTTT.

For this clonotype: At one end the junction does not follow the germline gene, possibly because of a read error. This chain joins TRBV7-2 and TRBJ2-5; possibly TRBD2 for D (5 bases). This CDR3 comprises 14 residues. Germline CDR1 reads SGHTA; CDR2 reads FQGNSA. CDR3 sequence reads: CASNLGMPGVTQYF. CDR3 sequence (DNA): TGTGCCAGCAACTTAGGGATGCCCGGGGTGACCCAGTACTTC.

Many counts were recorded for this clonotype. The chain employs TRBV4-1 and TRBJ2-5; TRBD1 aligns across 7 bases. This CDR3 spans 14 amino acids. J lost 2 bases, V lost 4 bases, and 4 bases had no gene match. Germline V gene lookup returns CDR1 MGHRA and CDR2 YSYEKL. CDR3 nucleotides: TGCGCCAGCAGCCCCGGGACAGCACAAGAGACCCAGTACTTC. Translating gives CASSPGTAQETQYF.

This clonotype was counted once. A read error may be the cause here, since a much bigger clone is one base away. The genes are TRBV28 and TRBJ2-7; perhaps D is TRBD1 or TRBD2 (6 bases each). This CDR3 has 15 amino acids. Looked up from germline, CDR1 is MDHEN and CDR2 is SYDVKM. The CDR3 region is CDSSLGGPTPYEQYF. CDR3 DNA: TGTGACAGCAGTTTAGGGGGGCCTACGCCCTACGAGCAGTACTTC.

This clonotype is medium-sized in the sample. DNA for the CDR3: TGTGCCAGCAGCTTAGGTACCCGCACAGATACGCAGTATTTT. Protein product: CASSLGTRTDTQYF. The chain employs TRBV7-7 and TRBJ2-3; D uncertain. Deletions cut 1 base from V and 1 base from J, with 6 bases between. This CDR3 has 14 residues. Per germline, CDR1 SSHAT and CDR2 FNYEAQ (reference sequence).

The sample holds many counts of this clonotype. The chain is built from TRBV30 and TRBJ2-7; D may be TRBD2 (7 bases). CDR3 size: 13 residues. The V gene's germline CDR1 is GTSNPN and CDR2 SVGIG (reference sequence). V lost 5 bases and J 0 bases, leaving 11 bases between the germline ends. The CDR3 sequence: CAWGGDNSYEQYF. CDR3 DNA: TGTGCCTGGGGGGGGGACAACTCCTACGAGCAGTACTTC.

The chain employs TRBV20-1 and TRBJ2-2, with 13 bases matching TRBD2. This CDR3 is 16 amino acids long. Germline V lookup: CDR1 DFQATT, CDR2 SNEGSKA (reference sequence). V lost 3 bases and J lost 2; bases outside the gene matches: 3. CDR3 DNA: TGCAGTGCTAGGACTAGCGGGGGGATAAACACCGGGGAGCTGTTTTTT. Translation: CSARTSGGINTGELFF.